This T cell receptor (beta chain) came from a study of T cell responses to AZD1222 COVID-19 vaccine. The CDR3 contains 15 residues. Trimming stripped 3 bases from V and 0 bases from J, with 12 bases between. CDR1 is ENHRY, CDR2 SYGVKD, per germline. Libraries were prepared by immunoSEQ multiplex PCR; TCRdb keeps only in-frame clonotypes and omits some of them. The table has around 100,000 clones, about 86% seen once. This TCR was sampled from an adult in good health. Specimen: peripheral blood, collected on day 0 of AZD1222 vaccination. The chain carries TRBV10-3 and TRBJ2-7, with TRBD2 as a possible D gene (5 bases). This CDR3 reads CAISDTRVPSYEQYF. The DNA for the CDR3 is TGTGCCATCAGTGATACGCGGGTCCCCTCCTACGAGCAGTACTTC.